The rows below give T cell receptor beta chains drawn from one sample of a study of T-cell reconstitution after alpha-beta-depleted transplantation in children. TCRdb processed the PCR reads anew with MiXCR; each CDR3 protein has one entry. In the table there are about 240,000 distinct CDR3 sequences, roughly 26% of which are singletons. The sequencing used PBMCs, collected before TCRalphabeta/CD19-depleted stem cell transplant. The receptors come from a girl aged 2-15 years with Fanconi anemia, due to receive a stem cell transplant. The CDR3 runs from the conserved cysteine through the conserved F or W. The order of the fields is clone size, J gene, V gene, D gene, CDR3 DNA, CDR3 protein. A D gene is named only where the DNA matches it firmly. Clone size is stated in some rows and not others, as once, few, many or a class when expanded.

>NA|TRBJ2-3|TRBV6-2/TRBV6-3|NA
TGTGCCAGCAGTTGGGCAGCGGATACGCAGTATTTT
CASSWAADTQYF
>many|TRBJ1-5|TRBV6-4|TRBD1
TGTGCCAGCAGTGACCCGATAGGGGGCCGAAATCAGCCCCAGCATTTT
CASSDPIGGRNQPQHF
>NA|TRBJ2-7|TRBV29-1|TRBD2
TGCAGCGTTGGTCATACGGGGGGGCCGAACTACGAGCAGTACTTC
CSVGHTGGPNYEQYF
>many|TRBJ2-6|TRBV20-1|NA
TGCAGTACAGGGAAGACCTTCTCTGGGGCCAACGTCCTGACTTTC
CSTGKTFSGANVLTF
>many|TRBJ2-5|TRBV12-3/TRBV12-4|NA
TGTGCCAGCAGTTTCGCGGCGGAGACCCAGTACTTC
CASSFAAETQYF
>NA|TRBJ1-6|TRBV15|TRBD1
TGTGCCACCAGCGGGACAGGGCGCTATAATTCACCCCTCCACTTT
CATSGTGRYNSPLHF
>many|TRBJ2-3|TRBV7-9|TRBD2
TGTGCCAGCAGCTCGAGGACTAGCGGGAGCAGATATGATACGCAGTATTTT
CASSSRTSGSRYDTQYF
>NA|TRBJ2-7|TRBV28|NA
TGTGCCAGCAAGGGGACACCCTCCTACGAGCAGTACTTC
CASKGTPSYEQYF
>NA|TRBJ2-1|TRBV29-1|NA
TGCAGCGTCAACCAACACAATGAGCAGTTCTTC
CSVNQHNEQFF
>NA|TRBJ1-2|TRBV29-1|NA
TGCAGCGTTTCTGGGAACTATGGCTACACCTTC
CSVSGNYGYTF
>NA|TRBJ2-5|TRBV20-1|TRBD2
TGCAGTGCTAGGATAGCGGGGATGGGAGAGACCCAGTACTTC
CSARIAGMGETQYF
>many|TRBJ2-7|TRBV29-1|TRBD1
TGCAGCGTTGAAGGGACAGGTCGGAAGTCCTACGAGCAGTACTTC
CSVEGTGRKSYEQYF
>few|TRBJ1-2|TRBV12-3/TRBV12-4|NA
TGTGCCAGCAGTTTAGGGGAAGGGTTCGGCTACACCTTC
CASSLGEGFGYTF
>NA|TRBJ2-1|TRBV2|NA
TGTGCCAGCAGTGTAGGGGGGGGGCCGCAGTTCTTC
CASSVGGGPQFF
>NA|TRBJ1-2|TRBV5-1|TRBD1
TGCGCCAGCGGGGGACAGCCTTATGGCTACACCTTC
CASGGQPYGYTF
>few|TRBJ1-2|TRBV25-1|NA
TGTGCCAGCAGTGAGGTGAGGGGCTACACCTTC
CASSEVRGYTF
>few|TRBJ2-7|TRBV15|NA
TGTGCCACCAGCAGAATACCGGATTCCTACGAGCAGTACTTC
CATSRIPDSYEQYF
>NA|TRBJ2-2|TRBV11-2|TRBD2
TGTGCCAGCAGCTTACCGGGACTACAGAACACCGGGGAGCTGTTTTTT
CASSLPGLQNTGELFF
>few|TRBJ2-1|TRBV5-1|NA
TGCGCCAGCAGCTTTGGGACACCCAACAATGAGCAGTTCTTC
CASSFGTPNNEQFF
>many|TRBJ2-1|TRBV4-2|TRBD1
TGTGCCAGCAGCCAGGGGAGGGGACAGGGACTCTACAATGAGCAGTTCTTC
CASSQGRGQGLYNEQFF
>many|TRBJ2-3|TRBV20-1|NA
TGCAGTCCTACAATCTTAGATACGCAGTATTTT
CSPTILDTQYF
>NA|TRBJ2-3|TRBV11-2|TRBD2
TGTGCCAGCTCTCGGACTAGTTTGGATACGCAGTATTTT
CASSRTSLDTQYF
>few|TRBJ2-7|TRBV20-1|NA
TGCAGTGCTAGAGGGCTAGAAGTCTACGAGCAGTACTTC
CSARGLEVYEQYF
>many|TRBJ2-7|TRBV6-1|TRBD2
TGTGCCAGCAGTGAATTTCTAGCGGGAGGACACGAGCAGTACTTC
CASSEFLAGGHEQYF
>many|TRBJ2-7|TRBV5-5|NA
TGTGCCAGCAGCAACACTCGGGACGGCGCCTACGAGCAGTACTTC
CASSNTRDGAYEQYF
>many|TRBJ2-7|TRBV5-6|NA
TGTGCCAGCAGCTTGGTAGCGATTTCCTACGAGCAGTACTTC
CASSLVAISYEQYF
>NA|TRBJ2-7|TRBV7-2|NA
TGTGCCAGCAGCTTAGCTGACGCGTACGAGCAGTACTTC
CASSLADAYEQYF
>NA|TRBJ2-5|TRBV20-1|NA
TGCAGTGCTAGGGCAGGGATGGTGGAGACCCAGTACTTC
CSARAGMVETQYF